This TCR beta chain was profiled in a study of PD-1 blockade in mismatch repair-deficient tumors. About the research overall: Patients had eleven to twelve mismatch repair-deficient cancer types, all previously treated and progressing. Study-wide points: Rapid post-treatment expansion, then contraction, generally preceding radiologic response, marked tumor-resident clones.

Method: immunoSEQ multiplex PCR; TCRdb's copy keeps in-frame clones and lacks some. The sample comprises under 75,000 clones, approximately 88% of which are singletons, and approximately 13% rests with the top ten. PCR or immunohistochemistry showed mismatch repair deficiency in every enrolled patient. TCR sequencing covered a few patients who responded to pembrolizumab. Remarks on this clone: The antigen is not known.

The sequencing used peripheral blood, collected 52 weeks after starting pembrolizumab. This sequence was found in an adult with mismatch repair-deficient cancer.

The CDR3 protein is CASSPFFRQDLTVSYEQYF. The DNA of the CDR3 is TGTGCCAGCAGTCCCTTCTTTCGACAAGACCTTACCGTATCCTACGAGCAGTACTTC. The V call is TRBV28, the J call TRBJ2-7; no definite D call. Germline assignment: CDR1 MDHEN and CDR2 SYDVKM. The CDR3 runs 19 residues. V lost 5 bases, J lost 1 base, and 27 bases lay in between.